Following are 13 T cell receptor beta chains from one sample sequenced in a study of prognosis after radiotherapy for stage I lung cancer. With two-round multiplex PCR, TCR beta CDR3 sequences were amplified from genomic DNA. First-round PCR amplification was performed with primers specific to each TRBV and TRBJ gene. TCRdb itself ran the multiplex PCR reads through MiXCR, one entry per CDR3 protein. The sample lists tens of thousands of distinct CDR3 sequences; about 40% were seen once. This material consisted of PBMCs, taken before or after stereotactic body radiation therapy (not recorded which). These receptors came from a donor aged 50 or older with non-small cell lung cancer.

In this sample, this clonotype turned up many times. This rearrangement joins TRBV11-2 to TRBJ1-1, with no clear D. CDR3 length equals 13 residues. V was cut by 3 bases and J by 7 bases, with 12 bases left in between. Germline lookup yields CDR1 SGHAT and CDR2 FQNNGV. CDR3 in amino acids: CASSFDRAFEAFF. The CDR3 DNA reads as TGTGCCAGCAGCTTCGATCGGGCCTTTGAAGCTTTCTTT.

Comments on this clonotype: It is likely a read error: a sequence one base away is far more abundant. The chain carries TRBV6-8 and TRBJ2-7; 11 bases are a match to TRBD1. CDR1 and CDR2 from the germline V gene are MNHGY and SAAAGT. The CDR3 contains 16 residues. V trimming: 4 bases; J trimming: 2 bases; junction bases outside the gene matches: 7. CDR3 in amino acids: CASSSRRTGGAYEQYF. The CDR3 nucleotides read TGTGCCAGCAGTTCCCGGAGGACAGGGGGCGCCTACGAGCAGTACTTC.

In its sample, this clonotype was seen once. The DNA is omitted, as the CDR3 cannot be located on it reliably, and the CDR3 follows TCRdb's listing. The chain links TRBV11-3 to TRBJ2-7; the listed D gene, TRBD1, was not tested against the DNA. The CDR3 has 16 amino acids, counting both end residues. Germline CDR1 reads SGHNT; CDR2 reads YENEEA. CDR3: CASSVATGTVSYEQHF.

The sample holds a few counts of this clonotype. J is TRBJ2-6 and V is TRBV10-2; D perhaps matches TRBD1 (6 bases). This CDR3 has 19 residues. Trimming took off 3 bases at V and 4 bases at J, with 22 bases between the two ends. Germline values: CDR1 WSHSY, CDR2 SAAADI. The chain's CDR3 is CASSDSTTTQGAGANVLTF. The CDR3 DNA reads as TGCGCCAGCAGTGACTCAACCACGACACAGGGTGCCGGGGCCAACGTCCTGACTTTC.

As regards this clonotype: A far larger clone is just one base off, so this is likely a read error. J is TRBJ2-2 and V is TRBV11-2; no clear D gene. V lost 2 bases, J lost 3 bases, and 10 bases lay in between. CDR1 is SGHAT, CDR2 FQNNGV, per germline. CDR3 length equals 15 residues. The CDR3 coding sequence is TGTGCCAGCAGCTTATCTCGGAGTGACACCGGGGAGCTGTTTTTT. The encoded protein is CASSLSRSDTGELFF. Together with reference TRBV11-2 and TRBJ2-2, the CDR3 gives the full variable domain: EAGVAQSPRYKIIEKRQSVAFWCNPISGHATLYWYQQILGQGPKLLIQFQNNGVVDDSQLPKDRFSAERLKGVDSTLKIQPAKLEDSAVYLCASSLSRSDTGELFFGEGSRLTVL.

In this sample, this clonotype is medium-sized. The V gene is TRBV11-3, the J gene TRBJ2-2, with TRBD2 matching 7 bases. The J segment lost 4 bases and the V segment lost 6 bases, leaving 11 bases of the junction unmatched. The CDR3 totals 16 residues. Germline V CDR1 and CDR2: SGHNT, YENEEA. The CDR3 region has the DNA TGTGCCAGCAGTCTTGGGGCGGGAGCGAGCACCGGGGAGCTGTTTTTT. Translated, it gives CASSLGAGASTGELFF.

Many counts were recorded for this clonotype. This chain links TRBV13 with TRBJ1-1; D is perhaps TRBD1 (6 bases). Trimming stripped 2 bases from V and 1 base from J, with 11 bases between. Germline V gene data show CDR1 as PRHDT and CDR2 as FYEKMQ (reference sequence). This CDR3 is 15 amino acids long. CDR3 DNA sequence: TGTGCCAGCAGCTTAAGGGACATCTCGAACACTGAAGCTTTCTTT. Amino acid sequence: CASSLRDISNTEAFF.

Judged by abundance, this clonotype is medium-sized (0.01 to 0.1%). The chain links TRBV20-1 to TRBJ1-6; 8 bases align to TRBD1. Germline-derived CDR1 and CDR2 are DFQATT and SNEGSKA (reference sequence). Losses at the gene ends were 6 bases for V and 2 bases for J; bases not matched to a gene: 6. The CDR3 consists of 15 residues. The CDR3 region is CSAAGTGTYNSPLHF. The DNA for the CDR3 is TGCAGTGCGGCAGGGACAGGCACCTATAATTCACCCCTCCACTTT.

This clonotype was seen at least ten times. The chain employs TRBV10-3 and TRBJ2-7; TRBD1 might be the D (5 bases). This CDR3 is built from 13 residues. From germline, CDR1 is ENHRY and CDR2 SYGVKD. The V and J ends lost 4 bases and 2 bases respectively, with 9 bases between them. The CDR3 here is CAISVDKPYEQYF. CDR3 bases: TGTGCCATCAGTGTGGACAAGCCCTACGAGCAGTACTTC.

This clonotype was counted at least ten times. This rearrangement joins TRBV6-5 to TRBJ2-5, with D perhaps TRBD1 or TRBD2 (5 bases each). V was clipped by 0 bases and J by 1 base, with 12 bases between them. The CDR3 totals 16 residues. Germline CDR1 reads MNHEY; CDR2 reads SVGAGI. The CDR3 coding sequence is TGTGCCAGCAGTTACTCCTGGGACGGCCTCCAAGAGACCCAGTACTTC. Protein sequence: CASSYSWDGLQETQYF.

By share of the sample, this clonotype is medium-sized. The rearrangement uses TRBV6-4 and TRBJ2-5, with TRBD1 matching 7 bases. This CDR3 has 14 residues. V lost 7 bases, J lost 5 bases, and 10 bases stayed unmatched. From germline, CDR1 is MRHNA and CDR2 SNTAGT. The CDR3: CASTLQGTVETQYF. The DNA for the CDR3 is TGTGCCAGCACCCTACAGGGGACCGTGGAGACCCAGTACTTC.

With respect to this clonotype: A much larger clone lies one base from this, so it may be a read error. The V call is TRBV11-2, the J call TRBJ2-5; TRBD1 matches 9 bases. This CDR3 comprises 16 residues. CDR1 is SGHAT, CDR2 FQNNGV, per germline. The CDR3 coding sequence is TGTCCCAGCAGCTCTCGAAGGGGACAGGGTCTAGAGACCCAGTACTTC. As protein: CPSSSRRGQGLETQYF.

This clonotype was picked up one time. CDR3 nucleotide sequence: TGTGCCAGCATGCAAAACAGGGGGCAGAACTATGGCTACACCTTC. Translating it yields CASMQNRGQNYGYTF. The rearrangement uses TRBV6-1 and TRBJ1-2, with TRBD1 matching over 9 bases. The CDR3 covers 15 residues. The J segment lost 2 bases and the V segment lost 7 bases, leaving 8 bases of the junction unmatched. Germline V lookup: CDR1 MNHNS, CDR2 SASEGT.